This TCR beta chain was documented in a study of a mutant IDH1 vaccine in newly diagnosed glioma. General study findings and limits: 80% to 95% of patients showed vaccine-induced immune responses across multiple MHC alleles.

Time point denoted: week 23, last vaccination. The study gave 300 ug of mutant IDH1 20-mer peptide per vaccine dose, with topical imiquimod. Clones were sequenced by immunoSEQ multiplex PCR, and TCRdb holds only the in-frame ones, with some missing. The sample lists roughly 74,000 clones, approximately 85% occurring once. With respect to this clone: The antigen is undetermined.

The source material was PBMCs, sampled from a glioma patient whose treatment included an IDH1 peptide vaccine. This TCR came from a woman in her forties or fifties with glioma.

The CDR3 spells CASSPPLAANTGELFF. DNA of the CDR3: TGTGCCAGCTCACCCCCACTAGCAGCGAACACCGGGGAGCTGTTTTTT. This chain uses TRBV18 with TRBJ2-2, with a weak D call TRBD2 (6 bases). CDR1 and CDR2 from the germline V gene are KGHSH and LQKENI. V gave up 3 bases and J gave up 0 bases, with 11 bases separating them. This CDR3 is built from 16 residues.